This TCR beta chain was retrieved from a study of cytomegalovirus exposure and HLA in healthy donors. Study-wide points: Most of the TCR beta V segments (in an earlier analysis) were productive either about 87% or about 30% of the time.

Concerning this clone: Its specificity is not known.

This CDR3 spans 15 amino acids. Germline V CDR1 and CDR2: SNHLY, FYNNEI. V was shortened by 4 bases and J by 0 bases, with 10 bases between the two germline ends. Primers: 60 Vbeta forward and 13 Jbeta reverse. Using immunoSEQ multiplex PCR, the repertoire was profiled, and TCRdb retains in-frame clones only, with some absent. Here the sample spans under 200,000 clones, 80% being singletons. The chain employs TRBV2 and TRBJ1-5; no firm D call. Specimen: PBMCs. This TCR was recovered from a man aged 40-49 years in good health and CMV-seronegative. The DNA for the CDR3 is TGTGCCAGCAGTGCTGAGGGAAATAGCAATCAGCCCCAGCATTTT. Protein product: CASSAEGNSNQPQHF. The full variable domain, completed using reference TRBV2 and TRBJ1-5, is EPEVTQTPSHQVTQMGQEVILRCVPISNHLYFYWYRQILGQKVEFLVSFYNNEISEKSEIFDDQFSVERPDGSNFTLKIRSTKLEDSAMYFCASSAEGNSNQPQHFGDGTRLSIL.